This T cell receptor (beta chain) is from a study of T cells in Graves' hyperthyroidism and ophthalmopathy. Study details: Peripheral blood samples were taken at initial diagnosis, prior to any treatment.

This clonotype was seen a handful of times. Each diagnosis was grounded in clinical symptoms, serum thyroxine and TRAb, thyroid ultrasound, and orbital computed tomography. RNA transcripts provided the source from which TCR beta CDR3 regions were amplified. The primer set for the first-round RT-PCR of the TCR CDR3 was HTBI. TCRdb processed the multiplex PCR reads anew with MiXCR; each CDR3 protein has one entry. The table has 300,000 to 400,000 distinct CDR3 sequences, approximately 18% seen once. Trimming left V 0 bases short and J 0 bases short, with 6 bases between. This CDR3 region has 15 residues. Germline CDR1 SGDLS, CDR2 YYNGEE.

The sequence was obtained from a woman between 50 and 59 years old with Graves' hyperthyroidism. This sequence joins TRBV9 and TRBJ1-4; D uncertain. Sample: blood. The CDR3 protein is CASSVAGATNEKLFF. The CDR3 DNA follows: TGTGCCAGCAGCGTAGCGGGAGCAACTAATGAAAAACTGTTTTTT. Complete variable domain (other parts from reference TRBV9 and TRBJ1-4): DSGVTQTPKHLITATGQRVTLRCSPRSGDLSVYWYQQSLDQGLQFLIQYYNGEERAKGNILERFSAQQFPDLHSELNLSSLELGDSALYFCASSVAGATNEKLFFGSGTQLSVL.